Shown below are 8 T cell receptor beta chains from a single sample sequenced in a study of OX40 agonist ivuxolimab in advanced cancers. TCRdb keeps only in-frame clones here, not all; method: immunoSEQ multiplex PCR. The table shows roughly 96,000 clones, with 84% occurring only once. The sequenced sample was CD4+ or CD8+ T cells sorted from blood, obtained in a trial of the OX40 agonist ivuxolimab. The receptors derive from an adult with an advanced solid tumor such as melanoma, head and neck, liver or kidney cancer.

This chain links TRBV18 with TRBJ2-7; 10 bases match TRBD1. V was clipped by 4 bases and J by 4 bases; unmatched bases: 10. CDR3 length equals 16 residues. From germline, CDR1 is KGHSH and CDR2 LQKENI. The CDR3 loop is CASSLVFGTGEYEQYF. The CDR3 DNA sequence: TGTGCCAGCTCACTTGTTTTCGGGACAGGGGAATACGAGCAGTACTTC.

CDR3 nucleotides: TGTGCCAGCAGTGAAGCTGGTGGAGAGACTAATTCACCCCTCCACTTT. It translates to CASSEAGGETNSPLHF. The chain is built from TRBV2 and TRBJ1-6; D unresolved. The CDR3 extends over 16 amino acids. The ends were cut back, 0 bases at V and 6 bases at J, with 12 bases in the middle. Germline CDR1 is SNHLY and CDR2 is FYNNEI.

The rearrangement links TRBV19 to TRBJ1-2, with 9 bases fitting TRBD1. The CDR3 has 14 amino acids. V dropped 3 bases and J dropped 8; count of bases not matched to a gene: 7. Per germline, CDR1 LNHDA and CDR2 SQIVND (reference sequence). The CDR3 DNA reads TGTGCCAGTAGTATCAACAGGGGGCTTTTAGGCTACACCTTC. Protein: CASSINRGLLGYTF.

The chain combines TRBV7-9 with TRBJ2-7; 9 nucleotides match TRBD1. The J segment lost 5 bases and the V segment lost 2 bases, leaving 4 bases of the junction unmatched. Germline V gene lookup returns CDR1 SEHNR and CDR2 FQNEAQ (reference sequence). The CDR3 has 14 amino acids. DNA for the CDR3: TGTGCCAGCAGCTTACGGACAGGGGCCCACGAGCAGTACTTC. Its protein is CASSLRTGAHEQYF. Full variable domain (outside the CDR3, taken from reference TRBV7-9 and TRBJ2-7): DTGVSQNPRHKITKRGQNVTFRCDPISEHNRLYWYRQTLGQGPEFLTYFQNEAQLEKSRLLSDRFSAERPKGSFSTLEIQRTEQGDSAMYLCASSLRTGAHEQYFGPGTRLTVT.

Only one count was recorded for this clone. The chain couples TRBV7-6 to TRBJ2-2; no firm D call. V was pared by 5 bases and J by 6 bases, with 7 bases between. This CDR3 is built from 12 residues. CDR1 and CDR2 (germline): SGHVS, FNYEAQ. CDR3 DNA: TGTGCCAGCAGCCCGGACCCCGGGGAGCTGTTTTTT. Its translation: CASSPDPGELFF.

A note on this clone: At one end the junction does not follow the germline gene, possibly because of a read error. V and J are TRBV4-1 and TRBJ1-4, with D unresolved. Germline CDR1 MGHRA, CDR2 YSYEKL. CDR3 length equals 13 residues. The CDR3 DNA reads as TGTGCCAGCAGCCAAGGAAGTAATGAAAAACTGTTTTTT. Its protein product is CASSQGSNEKLFF.

This clone occurred once. The chain links TRBV6-5 to TRBJ2-1; 9 nucleotides line up with TRBD1. Trimming took 5 bases from V and 3 from J; bases not matched to a gene: 2. Germline V gives CDR1 MNHEY, CDR2 SVGAGI. This CDR3 has 14 residues. The CDR3 sequence: CASSRGQGYNEQFF. CDR3 coding DNA: TGTGCCAGCAGTAGGGGACAGGGCTACAATGAGCAGTTCTTC.

The chain is built from TRBV7-7 and TRBJ2-3; either TRBD1 or TRBD2 may supply D (5 bases each). Germline CDR1 and CDR2: SSHAT and FNYEAQ (reference sequence). The CDR3 contains 13 residues. V lost 4 bases and J lost 4, with 9 bases in between. The CDR3 reads CASSSGAADTQYF. In nucleotides, the CDR3 is TGTGCCAGCAGCTCCGGGGCCGCAGATACGCAGTATTTT.